This T cell receptor beta chain was sequenced for a study of technical replicates of blood from a handful of donors. This CDR3 comprises 12 residues. The V and J ends lost 6 bases and 7 bases, in that order; junction bases with no gene match: 3. Germline lookup yields CDR1 SNHLY and CDR2 FYNNEI. Profiling relied on immunoSEQ multiplex PCR, and the TCRdb table lists in-frame clones only, not all of them. The sample consists of some 87,000 clones, roughly 96% of them appearing once. The sample taken for sequencing was T cells isolated from PBMCs. This chain links TRBV2 with TRBJ2-1; 7 positions agree with TRBD2. The TCR sequence derives from a human donor in good health. CDR3 sequence (DNA): TGTGCCAGCAGCGGACTAGTGAATGAGCAGTTCTTC. Its protein product is CASSGLVNEQFF.